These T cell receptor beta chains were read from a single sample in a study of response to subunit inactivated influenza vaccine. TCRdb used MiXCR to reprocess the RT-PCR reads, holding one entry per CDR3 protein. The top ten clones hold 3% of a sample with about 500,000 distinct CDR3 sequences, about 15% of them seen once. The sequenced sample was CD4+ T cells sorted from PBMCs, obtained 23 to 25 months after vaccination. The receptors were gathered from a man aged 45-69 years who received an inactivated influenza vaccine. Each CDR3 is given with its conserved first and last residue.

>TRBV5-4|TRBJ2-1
CASSSTVATYNEQFF
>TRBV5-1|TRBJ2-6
CASSPPWAGANVLTF
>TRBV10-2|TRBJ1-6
CASSESVGSPLHF
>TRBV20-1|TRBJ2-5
CSAPDGRGETQYF
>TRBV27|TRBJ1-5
CASSSGSGRQPQHF
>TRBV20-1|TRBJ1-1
CSAEGQGTQSEAFF
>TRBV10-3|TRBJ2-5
CAISPGTGTQETQYF
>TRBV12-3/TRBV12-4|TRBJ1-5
CASSFNENQPQHF
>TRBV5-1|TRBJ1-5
CASSEGQFGSQPQHF
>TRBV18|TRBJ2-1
CASSHPGQGVYNEQFF
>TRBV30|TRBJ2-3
CAWSWGHGTDTQYF
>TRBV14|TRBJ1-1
CASRLIQGMETEAFF
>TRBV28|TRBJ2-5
CASRTGGSRETQYF
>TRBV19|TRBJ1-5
CATQRGLYQPQHF
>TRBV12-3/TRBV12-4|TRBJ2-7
CASSRDRGTFYEQYF
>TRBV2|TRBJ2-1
CASSLRSSPGGQFF
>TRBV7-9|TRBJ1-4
CASTETGTQNEKLFF
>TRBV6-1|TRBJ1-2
CASSDYRAPYGYTF